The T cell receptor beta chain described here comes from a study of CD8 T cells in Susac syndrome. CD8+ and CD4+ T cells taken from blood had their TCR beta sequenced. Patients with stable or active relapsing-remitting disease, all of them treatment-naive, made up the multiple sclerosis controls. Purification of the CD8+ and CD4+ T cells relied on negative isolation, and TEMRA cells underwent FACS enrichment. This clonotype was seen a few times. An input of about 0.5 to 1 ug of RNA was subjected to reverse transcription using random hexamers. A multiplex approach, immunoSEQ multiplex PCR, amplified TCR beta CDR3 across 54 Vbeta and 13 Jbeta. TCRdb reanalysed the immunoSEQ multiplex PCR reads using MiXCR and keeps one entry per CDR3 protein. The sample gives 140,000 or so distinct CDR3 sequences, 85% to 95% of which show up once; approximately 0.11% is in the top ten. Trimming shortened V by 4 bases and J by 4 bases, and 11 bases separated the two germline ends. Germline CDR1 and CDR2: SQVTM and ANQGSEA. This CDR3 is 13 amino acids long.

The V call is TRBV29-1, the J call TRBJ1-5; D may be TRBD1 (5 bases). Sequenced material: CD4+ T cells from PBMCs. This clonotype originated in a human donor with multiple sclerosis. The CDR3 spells CSVVEGTNQPQHF. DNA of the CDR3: TGCAGCGTTGTGGAGGGGACTAATCAGCCCCAGCATTTT.